This TCR beta chain appears in the sequencing data of a study of shared clonotypes between healthy human individuals. CD45RO-negative CD8 cells positively selected for CCR7 made up the naive population, which excluded terminally differentiated effector memory CD45RA+ cells. In its sample, this clone was seen once. J gave up 6 bases and V 4 bases, and 13 bases lay outside the gene matches. The CDR3 length is 17 residues. Germline CDR1 and CDR2: LNHDA and SQIVND (reference sequence). Generated by immunoSEQ multiplex PCR, the TCRdb table keeps only in-frame clones and is missing some. The repertoire has 1.5 million to 2.5 million clones, roughly 94% of them found once; the top ten carry 1.2%.

The gene calls are TRBV19 and TRBJ2-3; 10 bases agree with TRBD2. The sample taken for sequencing was naive CD8+ T cells sorted from blood. This receptor was taken from a man in his late teens or twenties in good health. The CDR3 DNA is TGTGCCAGTAGTAACGGACTTCTAGCGGGAGTTTCGGATACGCAGTATTTT. Translation: CASSNGLLAGVSDTQYF.